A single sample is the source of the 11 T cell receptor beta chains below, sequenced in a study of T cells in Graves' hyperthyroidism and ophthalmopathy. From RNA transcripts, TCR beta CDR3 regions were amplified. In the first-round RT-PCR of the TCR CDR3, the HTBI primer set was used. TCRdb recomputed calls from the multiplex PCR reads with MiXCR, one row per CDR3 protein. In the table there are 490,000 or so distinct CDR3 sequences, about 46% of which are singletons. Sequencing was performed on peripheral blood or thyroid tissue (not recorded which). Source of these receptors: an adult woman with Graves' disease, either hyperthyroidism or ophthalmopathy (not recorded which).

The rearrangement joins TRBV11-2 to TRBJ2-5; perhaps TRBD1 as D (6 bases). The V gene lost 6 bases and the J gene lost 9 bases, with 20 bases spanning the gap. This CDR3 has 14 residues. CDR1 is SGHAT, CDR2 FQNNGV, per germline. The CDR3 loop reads CASSRGGGNQPQYF. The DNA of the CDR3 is TGTGCCAGCAGTCGAGGTGGGGGCAATCAGCCCCAGTACTTC.

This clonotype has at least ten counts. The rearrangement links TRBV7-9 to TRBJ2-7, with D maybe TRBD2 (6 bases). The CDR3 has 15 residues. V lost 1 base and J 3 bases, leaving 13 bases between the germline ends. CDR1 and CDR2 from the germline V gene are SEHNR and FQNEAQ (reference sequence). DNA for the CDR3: TGTGCCAGCAGCTTAGGGGGGGTGACAAACTACGAGCAGTACTTC. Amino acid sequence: CASSLGGVTNYEQYF.

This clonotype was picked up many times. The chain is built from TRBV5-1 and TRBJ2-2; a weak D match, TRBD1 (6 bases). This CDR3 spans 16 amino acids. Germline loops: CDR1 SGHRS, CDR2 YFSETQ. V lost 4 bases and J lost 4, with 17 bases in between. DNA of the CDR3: TGCGCCAGCAGCCCGGACATTCACAGGGTCACCGGGGAGCTGTTTTTT. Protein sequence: CASSPDIHRVTGELFF.

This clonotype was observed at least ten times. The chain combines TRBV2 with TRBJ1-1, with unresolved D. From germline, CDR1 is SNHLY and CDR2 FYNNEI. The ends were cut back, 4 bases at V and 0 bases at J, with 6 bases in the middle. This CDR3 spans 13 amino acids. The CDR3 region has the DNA TGTGCCAGCAGTGGTAGAGTGAACACTGAAGCTTTCTTT. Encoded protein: CASSGRVNTEAFF.

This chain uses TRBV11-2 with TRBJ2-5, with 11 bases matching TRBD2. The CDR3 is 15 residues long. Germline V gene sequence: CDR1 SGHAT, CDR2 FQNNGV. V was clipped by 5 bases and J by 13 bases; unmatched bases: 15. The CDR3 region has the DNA TGTGCCAGCAGCCACAAACCAAGGTCTAGCGGGAGGCGGTACTTC. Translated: CASSHKPRSSGRRYF.

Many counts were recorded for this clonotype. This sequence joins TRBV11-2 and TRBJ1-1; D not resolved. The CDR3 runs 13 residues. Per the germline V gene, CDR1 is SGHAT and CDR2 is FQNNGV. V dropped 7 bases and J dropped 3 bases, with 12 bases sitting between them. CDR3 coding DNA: TGTGCCAGCACCTTCATAGGACACACTGAAGCTTTCTTT. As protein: CASTFIGHTEAFF.

This chain's CDR3 is CSAYTTSESSYEQYF. In DNA form, the CDR3 reads TGCAGTGCCTACACAACTAGCGAGAGCTCCTACGAGCAGTACTTC. V and J are TRBV20-1 and TRBJ2-7, with 7 bases matching TRBD2. In germline, CDR1 is DFQATT, CDR2 SNEGSKA (reference sequence). This CDR3 has 15 amino acids. V gave up 6 bases and J gave up 0 bases; unmatched junction bases: 11.

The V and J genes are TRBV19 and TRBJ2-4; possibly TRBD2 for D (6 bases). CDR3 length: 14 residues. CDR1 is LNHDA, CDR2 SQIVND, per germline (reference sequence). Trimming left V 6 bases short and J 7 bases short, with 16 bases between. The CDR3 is CASRPVRDSNIQYF. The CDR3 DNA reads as TGTGCCAGTAGGCCTGTGCGGGATTCGAACATTCAGTACTTC.

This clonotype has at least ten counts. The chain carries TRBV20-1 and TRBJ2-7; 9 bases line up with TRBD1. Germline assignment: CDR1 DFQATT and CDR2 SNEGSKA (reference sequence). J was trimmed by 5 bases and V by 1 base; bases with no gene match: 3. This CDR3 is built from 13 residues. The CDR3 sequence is CSARVDRGHEQYF. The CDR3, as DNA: TGCAGTGCTAGAGTGGACAGGGGCCACGAGCAGTACTTC.

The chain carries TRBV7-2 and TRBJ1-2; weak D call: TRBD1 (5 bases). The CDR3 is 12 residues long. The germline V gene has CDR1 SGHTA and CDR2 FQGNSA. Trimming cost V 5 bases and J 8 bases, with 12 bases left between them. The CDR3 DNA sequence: TGTGCCAGCAGCCAAGGGGTTTCAGGCTACACCTTC. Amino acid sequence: CASSQGVSGYTF.

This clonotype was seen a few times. CDR3 nucleotide sequence: TGCAGTGCTTTCGGACTAGCGGGGACCCTCGGCGAGCAGTACTTC. This sequence encodes CSAFGLAGTLGEQYF. This chain links TRBV20-1 with TRBJ2-7; 12 bases are shared with TRBD2. The CDR3 length is 15 residues. In germline, CDR1 is DFQATT, CDR2 SNEGSKA (reference sequence). Trimming cost V 5 bases and J 6 bases; bases outside gene matches: 11.